What follows are 23 T cell receptor beta chains derived from one specimen sequenced in a study of blood T cell repertoires in COVID-19. The table came from immunoSEQ multiplex PCR; TCRdb's copy has only in-frame clones and leaves some out. The sample holds around 440,000 clones, around 88% seen once. Sequencing input: peripheral blood. These receptors were collected from a woman in her fifties or sixties with COVID-19, enrolled during active disease.

V and J are TRBV28 and TRBJ1-3; possibly TRBD1 for D (5 bases). The CDR3 length is 13 residues. The germline gives CDR1 MDHEN, CDR2 SYDVKM. V lost 3 bases and J 8 bases, leaving 11 bases between the germline ends. The CDR3 loop reads CASSFYQGDTIYF. For the CDR3, the DNA is TGTGCCAGCAGTTTCTACCAAGGGGACACCATATATTTT.

This rearrangement joins TRBV15 to TRBJ2-7, with a possible D match to TRBD2 (5 bases). The germline V and J ends were trimmed by 5 bases and 3 bases, with 11 bases remaining between them. Germline V gene data show CDR1 as LNHNV and CDR2 as YYDKDF (reference sequence). The CDR3 is 13 residues long. The DNA for the CDR3 is TGTGCCACCAGCCTCGGGGTGGGCTACGAGCAGTACTTC. The encoded protein is CATSLGVGYEQYF.

This clone was detected only once. V gene TRBV28 combines with J gene TRBJ1-1; 7 bases are shared with TRBD1. CDR1 and CDR2 from the germline V gene are MDHEN and SYDVKM. The V and J ends lost 5 bases and 1 base, in that order; junction bases with no gene match: 7. The CDR3 loop spans 15 amino acids. The CDR3 spells CASSLSGTANTEAFF. The CDR3 DNA follows: TGTGCCAGCAGTCTCTCGGGGACAGCGAACACTGAAGCTTTCTTT. The full variable domain, in which reference TRBV28 and TRBJ1-1 provide the parts outside the CDR3, is DVKVTQSSRYLVKRTGEKVFLECVQDMDHENMFWYRQDPGLGLRLIYFSYDVKMKEKGDIPEGYSVSREKKERFSLILESASTNQTSMYLCASSLSGTANTEAFFGQGTRLTVV.

The V gene is TRBV7-6, the J gene TRBJ2-7; 7 bases are shared with TRBD1. Germline CDR1 is SGHVS and CDR2 is FNYEAQ. V lost 5 bases and J lost 6; bases outside the gene matches: 13. The CDR3 is made up of 15 amino acids. The CDR3 DNA reads TGTGCCAGCAGCCCGACCTCACAGGGGTCGGGCGAGCAGTACTTC. It translates to CASSPTSQGSGEQYF.

This clone was detected only once. The chain couples TRBV6-5 to TRBJ2-5; 10 bases agree with TRBD2. The trim removed 0 bases at V and 6 bases at J, leaving 7 bases unmatched. The CDR3 contains 16 residues. Germline V lookup: CDR1 MNHEY, CDR2 SVGAGI. The CDR3 spells CASSYSQRGGIKTQYF. The CDR3 bases are TGTGCCAGCAGTTACTCGCAGCGGGGGGGCATAAAGACCCAGTACTTC.

The CDR3 DNA sequence: TGTGCCAGCAGTTTATATATTCCCCGGTTTGGTAAGCAGTACTTC. Translating it yields CASSLYIPRFGKQYF. The chain has TRBV27 and TRBJ2-7; the D is unclear. V lost 1 base and J 8 bases, leaving 18 bases between the germline ends. This CDR3 spans 15 amino acids. From germline, CDR1 is MNHEY and CDR2 SMNVEV (reference sequence).

The gene calls are TRBV27 and TRBJ2-2; 8 nucleotides line up with TRBD1. The ends lost 10 bases at V and 5 bases at J; junction bases unmatched: 9. In germline, CDR1 is MNHEY, CDR2 SMNVEV (reference sequence). The CDR3 covers 14 residues. The CDR3 sequence is CATQNRGLTGELFF. CDR3 sequence (DNA): TGTGCCACCCAAAACAGGGGGTTGACCGGGGAGCTGTTTTTT.

The chain links TRBV5-1 to TRBJ2-6; weak D call: TRBD1 (6 bases). The germline CDR1 and CDR2 sequences are SGHRS and YFSETQ. The V end was cut by 0 bases, the J end by 0 bases, with 10 bases between. This CDR3 is built from 17 residues. The CDR3 nucleotides read TGCGCCAGCAGCTTGGGGCAGGGGCTCTCTGGGGCCAACGTCCTGACTTTC. Encoded protein: CASSLGQGLSGANVLTF.

CDR3 coding DNA: TGTGCCATCAGTGAGTCGACAGTTTCTGGAAACACCATATATTTT. Translated, it gives CAISESTVSGNTIYF. This chain joins TRBV10-3 and TRBJ1-3; TRBD1 might be the D (5 bases). Per the germline V gene, CDR1 is ENHRY and CDR2 is SYGVKD. V dropped 0 bases and J dropped 1 base, with 7 bases sitting between them. The CDR3 is 15 residues long.

This sequence joins TRBV5-1 and TRBJ2-3; 9 bases match TRBD2. CDR1 and CDR2 from the germline V gene are SGHRS and YFSETQ. The CDR3 covers 14 residues. V dropped 6 bases and J dropped 3; count of bases not matched to a gene: 5. CDR3 DNA sequence: TGCGCCAGCAACAGCGGGGGGAGAACAGATACGCAGTATTTT. Translated, it gives CASNSGGRTDTQYF.

This chain's CDR3 is CASSAGETGELFF. As DNA, the CDR3 is TGTGCCAGCAGTGCGGGGGAAACCGGGGAGCTGTTTTTT. This sequence joins TRBV2 and TRBJ2-2, with D possibly TRBD2 on 6 matching bases. V lost 4 bases and J 5 bases, leaving 8 bases between the germline ends. Germline V CDR1 and CDR2: SNHLY, FYNNEI. The CDR3 sequence is 13 residues long.

This chain connects TRBV5-5 to TRBJ1-1; the D gene is possibly TRBD1 (5 bases). The CDR3 spans 14 residues. CDR1 and CDR2 (germline): SGHKS, YYEKEE (reference sequence). V lost 7 bases to trimming and J lost 2 bases, with 15 bases between them. The CDR3 DNA reads TGTGCCAGCTCCGACCCCACAGGTAACACTGAAGCTTTCTTT. Its protein product is CASSDPTGNTEAFF.

This clone appeared once. The chain is built from TRBV27 and TRBJ2-3; tentative D call: TRBD2 (5 bases). The CDR3 is 15 amino acids. Looked up from germline, CDR1 is MNHEY and CDR2 is SMNVEV (reference sequence). Trimming pared 9 bases from V and 4 bases from J, leaving 20 bases between. The CDR3 spells CASGQEAWQPDTQYF. The CDR3 DNA reads as TGTGCCAGTGGCCAGGAGGCGTGGCAGCCAGATACGCAGTATTTT.

The chain carries TRBV6-5 and TRBJ2-1, with TRBD2 identical over 7 bases. After removal of 2 bases from V and 8 bases from J, the junction contained 3 bases not matched to a gene. This CDR3 is 13 amino acids long. The germline gives CDR1 MNHEY, CDR2 SVGAGI. CDR3 coding DNA: TGTGCCAGCAGTTACATGGCGGGGGATGAGCAGTTCTTC. This translates into CASSYMAGDEQFF.

The chain links TRBV2 to TRBJ2-6, with TRBD1 identical over 8 bases. CDR1 and CDR2 from the germline V gene are SNHLY and FYNNEI. The ends lost 7 bases at V and 0 bases at J; junction bases unmatched: 5. CDR3 length: 16 residues. The CDR3 region is CASNQGAVSGANVLTF. In nucleotides, the CDR3 is TGTGCCAGCAATCAGGGGGCGGTCTCTGGGGCCAACGTCCTGACTTTC.

The chain joins TRBV30 to TRBJ1-1; no clear D gene. This CDR3 contains 13 residues. Germline-derived CDR1 and CDR2 are GTSNPN and SVGIG (reference sequence). V lost 4 bases, J lost 1 base, and 10 bases lay in between. CDR3 sequence: CAWNPAGNTEAFF. The DNA of the CDR3 is TGTGCCTGGAATCCGGCGGGGAACACTGAAGCTTTCTTT.

The V gene is TRBV7-9, the J gene TRBJ2-1; the match to TRBD2 covers 14 bases. Germline V gene lookup returns CDR1 SEHNR and CDR2 FQNEAQ (reference sequence). J lost 4 bases, V lost 1 base, and 0 bases had no gene match. CDR3 length: 16 residues. The CDR3 here is CASSLGTSGGYNEQFF. The CDR3 DNA reads as TGTGCCAGCAGCTTAGGGACTAGCGGGGGGTACAATGAGCAGTTCTTC.

The chain carries TRBV3-1 (or the pseudogene TRBV3-2) and TRBJ2-1; 10 bases agree with TRBD1. The V gene's germline CDR1 is LGHDT and CDR2 YNNKEL (reference sequence). After removal of 3 bases from V and 3 bases from J, the junction contained 5 bases not matched to a gene. The CDR3 is made up of 16 amino acids. This CDR3 reads CASSQGTGVGYNEQFF. CDR3 coding DNA: TGTGCCAGCAGCCAGGGGACAGGGGTTGGCTACAATGAGCAGTTCTTC.

The CDR3 sequence: CASSFGTGTYEQYF. CDR3 DNA: TGTGCCAGCAGCTTCGGGACAGGGACGTACGAGCAGTACTTC. This chain uses TRBV5-4 with TRBJ2-7; TRBD1 matches at 9 bases. Germline V gene lookup returns CDR1 SGHNT and CDR2 YYREEE (reference sequence). The CDR3 length is 14 residues. After removal of 2 bases from V and 4 bases from J, the junction contained 4 bases not matched to a gene. The full variable domain, completed using reference TRBV5-4 and TRBJ2-7, is ETGVTQSPTHLIKTRGQQVTLRCSSQSGHNTVSWYQQALGQGPQFIFQYYREEENGRGNFPPRFSGLQFPNYSSELNVNALELDDSALYLCASSFGTGTYEQYFGPGTRLTVT.

The V call is TRBV28, the J call TRBJ2-7, with 9 bases matching TRBD2. V shed 4 bases, J shed 0 bases, and the junction held 1 base outside the gene matches. Germline V gene lookup returns CDR1 MDHEN and CDR2 SYDVKM. This CDR3 comprises 14 residues. CDR3 in amino acids: CASSSRGGSYEQYF. The DNA of the CDR3 is TGTGCCAGCAGTTCGCGGGGGGGCTCCTACGAGCAGTACTTC.

The chain is built from TRBV19 and TRBJ1-5; D is undetermined. Trimming shortened V by 6 bases and J by 2 bases, and 14 bases separated the two germline ends. This CDR3 has 15 residues. The germline V gene encodes CDR1 LNHDA and CDR2 SQIVND (reference sequence). CDR3 loop: CASSQAYYGNQPQHF. The DNA for the CDR3 is TGTGCCAGTAGCCAAGCCTATTACGGCAATCAGCCCCAGCATTTT.

The count of this clone is one. CDR3 nucleotides: TGTGCCTGGAGTGACACATACTATGGCTACACCTTC. Protein product: CAWSDTYYGYTF. The chain employs TRBV30 and TRBJ1-2; unclear D gene. V dropped 1 base and J dropped 3 bases, with 6 bases sitting between them. CDR1 is GTSNPN, CDR2 SVGIG, per germline (reference sequence). The CDR3 covers 12 residues.

V usage is TRBV12-5 and J usage is TRBJ2-7, with 7 bases fitting TRBD1. CDR3 size: 16 residues. Germline V gene data show CDR1 as LGHNT and CDR2 as FRNRAP. Germline trimming cut 4 bases from V and 7 bases from J; bases unmatched to any gene: 16. The DNA for the CDR3 is TGTGCTAGTGGTTCGGTCCTTGGGGACAGCCCGGGGGAGCAGTACTTC. Amino acid sequence: CASGSVLGDSPGEQYF.